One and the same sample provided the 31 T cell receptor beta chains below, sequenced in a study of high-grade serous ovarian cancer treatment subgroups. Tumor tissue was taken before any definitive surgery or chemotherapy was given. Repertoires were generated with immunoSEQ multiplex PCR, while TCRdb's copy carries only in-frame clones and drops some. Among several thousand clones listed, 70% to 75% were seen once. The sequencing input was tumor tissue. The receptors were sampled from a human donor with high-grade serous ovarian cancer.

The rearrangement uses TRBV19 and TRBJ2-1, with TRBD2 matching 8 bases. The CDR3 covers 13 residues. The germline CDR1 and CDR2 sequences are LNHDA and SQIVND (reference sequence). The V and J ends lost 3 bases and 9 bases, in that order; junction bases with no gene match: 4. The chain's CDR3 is CASSIGSGAEQFF. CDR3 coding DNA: TGTGCCAGTAGTATCGGTAGCGGGGCTGAGCAGTTCTTC.

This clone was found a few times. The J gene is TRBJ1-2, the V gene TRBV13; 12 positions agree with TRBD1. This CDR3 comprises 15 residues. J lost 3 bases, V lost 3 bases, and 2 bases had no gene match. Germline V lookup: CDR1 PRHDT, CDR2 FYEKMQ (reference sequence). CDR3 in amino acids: CASSLGQGAYYGYTF. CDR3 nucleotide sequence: TGTGCCAGCAGCTTGGGACAGGGGGCTTACTATGGCTACACCTTC.

As DNA, the CDR3 is TGTGCCAGTAGTAGTGGCCCCGGGCAGCGGGGCCTACAGTATTTT. This encodes CASSSGPGQRGLQYF. The V gene is TRBV19, the J gene TRBJ2-3; TRBD2 matches at 7 bases. The V gene end was trimmed by 4 bases and the J gene end by 12 bases; junction bases not matched to a gene: 16. Per germline, CDR1 LNHDA and CDR2 SQIVND (reference sequence). The CDR3 has 15 amino acids. Combining the CDR3 with reference TRBV19 and TRBJ2-3 gives the whole variable domain DGGITQSPKYLFRKEGQNVTLSCEQNLNHDAMYWYRQDPGQGLRLIYYSQIVNDFQKGDIAEGYSVSREKKESFPLTVTSAQKNPTAFYLCASSSGPGQRGLQYFGPGTRLTVL.

CDR3 DNA: TGTGCCAGCAGTTTAGCGGGGAACCAAGAGACCCAGTACTTC. Translated, it gives CASSLAGNQETQYF. This sequence joins TRBV25-1 and TRBJ2-5; 8 bases are a match to TRBD2. The V segment lost 5 bases and the J segment 0 bases; nucleotides outside the gene matches: 2. CDR3 length equals 14 residues. Germline CDR1 reads MGHDK; CDR2 reads SYGVNS.

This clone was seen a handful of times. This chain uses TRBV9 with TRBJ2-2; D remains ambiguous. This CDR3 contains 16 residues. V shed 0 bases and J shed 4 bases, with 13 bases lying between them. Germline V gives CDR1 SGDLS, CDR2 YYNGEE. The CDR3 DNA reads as TGTGCCAGCAGCGTAGATGGCAGGACGGGCACCGGGGAGCTGTTTTTT. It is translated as CASSVDGRTGTGELFF.

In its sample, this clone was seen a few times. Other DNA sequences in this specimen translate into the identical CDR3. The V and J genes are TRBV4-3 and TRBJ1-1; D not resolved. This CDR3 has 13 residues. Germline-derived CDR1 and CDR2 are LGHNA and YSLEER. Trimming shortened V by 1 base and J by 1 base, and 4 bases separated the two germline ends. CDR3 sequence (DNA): TGCGCCAGCAGCCAAGCAGGGAACACTGAAGCTTTCTTT. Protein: CASSQAGNTEAFF.

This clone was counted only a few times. The CDR3 sequence is CAWSRGIGQPQHF. The CDR3 bases are TGTGCCTGGAGTAGAGGGATCGGTCAGCCCCAGCATTTT. The chain combines TRBV30 with TRBJ1-5; D ambiguous. This CDR3 contains 13 residues. Trimming removed 2 bases at V and 6 bases at J, with 11 bases between. The germline V gene has CDR1 GTSNPN and CDR2 SVGIG (reference sequence).

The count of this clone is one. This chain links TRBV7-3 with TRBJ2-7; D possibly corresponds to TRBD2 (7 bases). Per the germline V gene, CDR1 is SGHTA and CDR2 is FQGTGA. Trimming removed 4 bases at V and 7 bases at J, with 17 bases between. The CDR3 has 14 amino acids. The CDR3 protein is CASSSRERGAEQYF. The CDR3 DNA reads TGTGCCAGCAGCTCAAGAGAACGGGGGGCTGAGCAGTACTTC.

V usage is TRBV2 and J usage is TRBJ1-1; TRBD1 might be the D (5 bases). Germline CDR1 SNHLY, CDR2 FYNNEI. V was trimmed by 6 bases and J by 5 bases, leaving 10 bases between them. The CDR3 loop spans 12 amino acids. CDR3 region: CASRVQGTEAFF. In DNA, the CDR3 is TGTGCCAGCAGGGTTCAGGGAACTGAAGCTTTCTTT.

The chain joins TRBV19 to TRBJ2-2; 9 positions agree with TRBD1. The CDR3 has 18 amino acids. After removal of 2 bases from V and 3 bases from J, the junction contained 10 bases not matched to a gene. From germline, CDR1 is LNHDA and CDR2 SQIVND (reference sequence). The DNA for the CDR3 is TGTGCCAGTAGTATAATAAGGGGACAGGGTGCCGACACCGGGGAGCTGTTTTTT. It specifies CASSIIRGQGADTGELFF. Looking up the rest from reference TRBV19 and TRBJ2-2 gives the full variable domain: DGGITQSPKYLFRKEGQNVTLSCEQNLNHDAMYWYRQDPGQGLRLIYYSQIVNDFQKGDIAEGYSVSREKKESFPLTVTSAQKNPTAFYLCASSIIRGQGADTGELFFGEGSRLTVL.

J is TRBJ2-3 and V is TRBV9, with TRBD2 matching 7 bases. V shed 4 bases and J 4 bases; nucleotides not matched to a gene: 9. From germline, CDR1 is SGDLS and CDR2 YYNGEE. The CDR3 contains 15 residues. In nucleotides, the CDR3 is TGTGCCAGCAGCCCTTGGCGGGGAGGGGCAGATACGCAGTATTTT. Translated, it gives CASSPWRGGADTQYF.

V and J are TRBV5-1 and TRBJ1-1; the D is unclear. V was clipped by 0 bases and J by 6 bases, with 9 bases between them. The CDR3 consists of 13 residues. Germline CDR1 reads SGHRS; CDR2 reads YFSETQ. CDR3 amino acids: CASSLAVGSEAFF. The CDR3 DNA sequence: TGCGCCAGCAGCTTGGCCGTGGGTTCTGAAGCTTTCTTT.

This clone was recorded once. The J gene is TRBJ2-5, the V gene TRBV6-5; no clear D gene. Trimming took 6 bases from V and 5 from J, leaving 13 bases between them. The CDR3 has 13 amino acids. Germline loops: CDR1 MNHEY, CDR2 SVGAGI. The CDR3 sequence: CASRYHSQETQYF. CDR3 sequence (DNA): TGTGCCAGCAGGTATCATAGTCAGGAGACCCAGTACTTC.

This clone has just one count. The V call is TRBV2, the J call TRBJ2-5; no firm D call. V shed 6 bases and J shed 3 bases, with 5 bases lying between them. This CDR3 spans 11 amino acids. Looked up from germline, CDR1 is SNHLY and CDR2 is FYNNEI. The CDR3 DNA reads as TGTGCCAGCAGCCTTAAAGAGACCCAGTACTTC. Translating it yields CASSLKETQYF.

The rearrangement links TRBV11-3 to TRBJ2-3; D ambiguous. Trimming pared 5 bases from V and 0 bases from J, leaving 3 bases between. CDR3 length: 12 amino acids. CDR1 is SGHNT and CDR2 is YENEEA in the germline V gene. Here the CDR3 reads CASSISTDTQYF. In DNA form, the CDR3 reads TGTGCCAGCAGCATTAGCACAGATACGCAGTATTTT.

The CDR3: CASSKAGGRGEQYF. Here the CDR3 DNA reads TGTGCCAGCAGCAAGGCAGGGGGCAGAGGGGAGCAGTACTTC. The genes are TRBV28 and TRBJ2-7, with 8 bases identical to TRBD1. Germline-derived CDR1 and CDR2 are MDHEN and SYDVKM. With V trimmed by 6 bases and J by 7 bases, 11 bases remained unmatched. This CDR3 is built from 14 residues.

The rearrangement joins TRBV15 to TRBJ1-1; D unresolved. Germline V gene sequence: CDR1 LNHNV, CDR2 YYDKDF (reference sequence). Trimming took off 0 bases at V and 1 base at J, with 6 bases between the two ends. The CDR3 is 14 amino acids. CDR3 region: CATSREGRNTEAFF. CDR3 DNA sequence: TGTGCCACCAGCAGAGAGGGCAGGAACACTGAAGCTTTCTTT.

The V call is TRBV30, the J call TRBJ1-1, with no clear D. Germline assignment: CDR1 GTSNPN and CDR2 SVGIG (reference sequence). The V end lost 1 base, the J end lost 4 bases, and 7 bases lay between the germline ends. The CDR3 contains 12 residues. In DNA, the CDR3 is TGTGCCTGGAGTGCAGGTAGCACTGAAGCTTTCTTT. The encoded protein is CAWSAGSTEAFF.

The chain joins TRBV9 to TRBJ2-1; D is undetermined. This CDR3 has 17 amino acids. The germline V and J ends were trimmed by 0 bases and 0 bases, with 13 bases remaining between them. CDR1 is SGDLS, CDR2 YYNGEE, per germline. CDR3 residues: CASSVDPSSSSYNEQFF. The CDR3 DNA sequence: TGTGCCAGCAGCGTAGATCCATCCTCAAGCTCCTACAATGAGCAGTTCTTC. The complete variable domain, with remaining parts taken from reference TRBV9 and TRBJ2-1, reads DSGVTQTPKHLITATGQRVTLRCSPRSGDLSVYWYQQSLDQGLQFLIQYYNGEERAKGNILERFSAQQFPDLHSELNLSSLELGDSALYFCASSVDPSSSSYNEQFFGPGTRLTVL.

The CDR3 region has the DNA TGTGCCAGCAGCCTCCGGGCCCCGAGGACTGAAGCTTTCTTT. Protein sequence: CASSLRAPRTEAFF. The chain links TRBV7-2 to TRBJ1-1; D gene ambiguous. The CDR3 has 14 residues. V was cut by 5 bases and J by 5 bases, with 15 bases left in between. Germline values: CDR1 SGHTA, CDR2 FQGNSA.

As DNA, the CDR3 is TGTGCCAGCAGGTTGGGGGGGCAGAACACCGGGGAGCTGTTTTTT. Its protein is CASRLGGQNTGELFF. The rearrangement joins TRBV2 to TRBJ2-2; possibly TRBD2 for D (7 bases). Trimming cost V 6 bases and J 1 base, with 12 bases left between them. The V gene's germline CDR1 is SNHLY and CDR2 FYNNEI. The CDR3 runs 15 residues.

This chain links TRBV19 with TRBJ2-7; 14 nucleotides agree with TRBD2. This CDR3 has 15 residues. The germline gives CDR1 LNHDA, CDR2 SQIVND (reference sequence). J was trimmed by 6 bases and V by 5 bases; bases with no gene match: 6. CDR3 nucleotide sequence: TGTGCCAGTAGTGCCGGGACTAGCGGGGGTGGCGAGCAGTACTTC. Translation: CASSAGTSGGGEQYF.

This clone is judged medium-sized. The CDR3 nucleotides read TGTGCCAGCAGCTTAGGGTTAAAAACTGAAGCTTTCTTT. This sequence encodes CASSLGLKTEAFF. The rearrangement joins TRBV7-3 to TRBJ1-1; D uncertain. The CDR3 totals 13 residues. The germline CDR1 and CDR2 sequences are SGHTA and FQGTGA. The ends were cut back, 2 bases at V and 5 bases at J, with 9 bases in the middle.

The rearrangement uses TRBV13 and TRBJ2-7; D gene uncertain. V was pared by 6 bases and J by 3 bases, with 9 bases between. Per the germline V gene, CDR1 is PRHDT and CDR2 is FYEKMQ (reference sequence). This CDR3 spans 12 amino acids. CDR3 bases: TGTGCCAGCAGTGAAGAGGACTACGAGCAGTACTTC. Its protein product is CASSEEDYEQYF.

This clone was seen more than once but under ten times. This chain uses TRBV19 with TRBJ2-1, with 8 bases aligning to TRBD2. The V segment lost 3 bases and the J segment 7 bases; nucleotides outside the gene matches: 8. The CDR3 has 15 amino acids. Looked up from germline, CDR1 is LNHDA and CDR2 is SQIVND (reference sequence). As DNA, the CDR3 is TGTGCCAGTAGTATTAGTAGCGGGGCTCTGAATGAGCAGTTCTTC. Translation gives CASSISSGALNEQFF.

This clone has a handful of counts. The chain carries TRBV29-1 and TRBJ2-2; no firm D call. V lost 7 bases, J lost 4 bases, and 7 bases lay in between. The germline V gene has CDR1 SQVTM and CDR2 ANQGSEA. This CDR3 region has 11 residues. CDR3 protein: CSGGFTGELFF. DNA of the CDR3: TGCAGCGGTGGCTTCACCGGGGAGCTGTTTTTT.

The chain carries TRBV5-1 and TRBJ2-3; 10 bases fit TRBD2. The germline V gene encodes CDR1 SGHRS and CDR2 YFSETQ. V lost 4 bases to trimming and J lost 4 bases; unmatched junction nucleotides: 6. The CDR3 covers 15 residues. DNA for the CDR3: TGCGCCAGCAGCCCCGCGCTAGCGGGGGCAGATACGCAGTATTTT. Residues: CASSPALAGADTQYF.

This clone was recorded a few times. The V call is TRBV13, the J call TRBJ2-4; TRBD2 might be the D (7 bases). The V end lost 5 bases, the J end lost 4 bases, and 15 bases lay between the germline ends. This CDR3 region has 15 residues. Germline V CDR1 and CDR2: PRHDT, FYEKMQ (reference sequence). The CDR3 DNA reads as TGTGCCAGCAGCCCCGAAGGGGGGGCGAAAAACATTCAGTACTTC. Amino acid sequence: CASSPEGGAKNIQYF.

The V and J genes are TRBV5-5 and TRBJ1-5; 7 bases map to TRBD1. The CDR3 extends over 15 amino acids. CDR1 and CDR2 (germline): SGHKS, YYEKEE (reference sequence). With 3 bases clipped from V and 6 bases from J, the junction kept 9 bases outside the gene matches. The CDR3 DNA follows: TGTGCCAGCAGCTATTCGGGGACAGTGGTTCAGCCCCAGCATTTT. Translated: CASSYSGTVVQPQHF.

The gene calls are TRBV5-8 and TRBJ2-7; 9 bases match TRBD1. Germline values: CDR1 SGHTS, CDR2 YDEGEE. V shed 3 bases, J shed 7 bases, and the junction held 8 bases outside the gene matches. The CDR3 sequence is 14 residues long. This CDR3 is CASSWGQGVEEQYF. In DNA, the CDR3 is TGTGCCAGCAGCTGGGGACAGGGAGTAGAGGAGCAGTACTTC.

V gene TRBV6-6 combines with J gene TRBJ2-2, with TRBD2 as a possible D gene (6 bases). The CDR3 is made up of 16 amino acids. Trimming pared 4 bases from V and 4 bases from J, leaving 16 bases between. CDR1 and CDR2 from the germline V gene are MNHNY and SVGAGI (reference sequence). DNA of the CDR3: TGTGCCAGCAGTTGGAGGGGCTCAGGCGGCACCGGGGAGCTGTTTTTT. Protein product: CASSWRGSGGTGELFF.